This paragraph reports one TCR beta chain. This clone's antigen is unknown. Base qualities are not recorded, but no much larger clone differs from it by a single base. The library was produced with the immunoSEQ multiplex PCR assay. For the multiplex PCR, a mixture combining 60 forward primers for TCR Vbeta segments and 13 reverse primers for TCR Jbeta segments was used. The CDR3 region of rearranged TCR beta genes was amplified from genomic DNA by a multiplex PCR assay. Amplified TCR beta libraries were sequenced as 87-base-pair reads on the Illumina HiSeq System. The source study handled its data this way. Across the 600 to 700 repertoires, a later analysis counted approximately 75 million unique TCR beta chains, some 11 million of which were shared by at least two donors. A nearest-neighbor algorithm error-corrected the raw reads and collapsed the reads into unique sequences, merging closely related sequences to remove PCR and sequencing errors. V, D and J gene segments were assigned by aligning CDR3 sequences to IMGT reference sequences. Each retained sequence needed at least a six-nucleotide match to both a V gene segment and a J gene segment. A rearrangement counted as productive if the CDR3 had no stop codons and remained in frame with V and J, and every other rearrangement counted as non-productive. Following IMGT convention, CDR3 was defined as the stretch from the second conserved V-encoded cysteine up to the conserved J-encoded phenylalanine. Sequences without an unambiguous match to a single V gene segment were excluded from the earlier analysis of about 600 of the donors. In an earlier analysis of approximately 550 of the donors, V segments were called functional above 56.7% productive rearrangements and were called segregating when the between-donor standard deviation exceeded 5%. To diagnose cytomegalovirus status from the catalog of TCR beta chain sequences, a statistical classification framework was built. In a later analysis, TCR nucleotide sequences were compared against IMGT/GENE-DB human TR gene sequences so that V and J genes could be assigned. The TCRdist pipeline was used in a later analysis to assign CDR3 sequences and most-parsimonious VDJ recombination scenarios. In a later analysis, every TCR beta chain was defined by the combination of its CDR3 amino acid sequence and its V-gene family, and reads without a unique V-gene family were dropped. To address suspected cross-contamination and a sequencing artifact, a later analysis removed around 600 highly shared, low-generation-probability nucleotide sequences. In a later analysis, a clonal expansion index for each public chain was calculated from normalized within-repertoire ranks of inferred template counts. A later analysis computed generation probabilities with a VDJ recombination model fitted to out-of-frame rearrangements, and checked the results against IGoR. A later analysis scored TCR-TCR, TCR-HLA and TCR-CMV co-occurrence with hypergeometric tests, applying a repertoire-size bias correction to TCR pairs. A later analysis estimated false discovery rates by permuting HLA or CMV assignments 20 times. In a later analysis, co-occurring TCRs were grouped with DBSCAN, and TCRdist sequence similarity was added when clustering was performed within HLA-allele-positive subsets. For co-occurrence clustering, repertoires with fewer than 30,000 or more than 120,000 public chains were excluded, along with 5 or 6 repertoires with anomalous nucleotide sharing. The source is immuneACCESS, and TCRdb retained only in-frame sequences with V and J called. Part of the clones is not carried over; for the studies checked, unresolved V genes explain less than half of this, and the remainder is unexplained. V, J and clone size are taken as reported in that table, and D and trimming were inferred from the DNA itself. The sample table lists 100,000 or so clones, around 80% of them with a count of one. Roughly 6.9% of the sample rests with the top ten.

From the germline V gene, CDR1 is MNHEY and CDR2 is SVGAGI. Spanning cysteine to phenylalanine, the CDR3 consists of 15 amino acids. Only CDR3 DNA is held: 45 bases, read in frame from base 1. V is cut by 0 bases and J by 0 bases, and the space between the germline ends is 8 bases. The data belong to a study of cytomegalovirus exposure and HLA in healthy donors listed by TCRdb under 2017. Some background on the complete study: An earlier analysis of 587 of the donors reported about 300 Gb of sequence data and approximately 120 million unique TCR beta sequences obtained from some 170 million T cells. In a later genetic analysis, genome-wide SNP genotypes for about 65% of the 666 donors were used, and that subset was treated as a discovery cohort. Typing coverage differed by locus: A, B, C, DRB1 and DQB1 were typed in roughly 629-630 donors, DQA1 in 522, DPA1 in approximately 600, and DPB1 in roughly 470. The study profiled the T cell repertoires of 550 to 700 subjects by immunosequencing and related them to cytomegalovirus serostatus. Of the approximately 400 genotyped donors, around 81% fell in the genetic ancestry cluster associated with self-reported Caucasian donors. About five DR-DQ haplotypes were handled as single units for association and clustering, since linkage in the cohort was strong. Donor age, sex, ethnicity and CMV serostatus were compiled together with the repertoire data. All discovery cohort repertoires had been generated on a single sequencing platform. Besides the first cohort of more than 650 subjects, a separate validation cohort made up of roughly 130 different subjects was used. HLA typing included class I and class II loci at four-digit resolution. The study aimed to test whether cataloging public T cell receptors could reveal signatures of past pathogen exposure. In an earlier analysis of over 550 of the donors, high-throughput TCR beta sequencing was used to judge whether each TCR beta V gene segment behaved as functional or pseudogenic. To predict cytomegalovirus infection status, the study brought together high-throughput TCR immunosequencing, statistical association of individual TCRs with disease status, and machine learning. Among around 400 genotyped donors of the cohort, an average of around 220,000 unique TCR beta nucleotide sequences was sequenced per donor, of which roughly 17% were non-productive. A later analysis re-examined previously published TCR beta repertoires from more than 600 donors and added high-resolution HLA genotyping to investigate patterns of TCR occurrence. Roughly 290 gigabases of sequencing data and around 80 million unique TCR sequences made up an early release that covered some 640 HLA-typed donors. Rather than using new phenotypic data, the later analysis identified candidate immune exposures from TCR beta sequences and from how often those sequences occurred across donors. General study outcomes and caveats: A later analysis found that most CMV-associated TCR beta chains appeared HLA-restricted, with HLA associations seemingly driven largely by CMV exposure. Three of the identified cytomegalovirus-associated TCR beta chains were confirmed in vitro to be specific for cytomegalovirus antigens. In a later analysis, several top co-occurrence clusters were reported to appear linked to parvovirus B19, influenza, CMV and Epstein-Barr virus. Strong co-occurrence of HLA alleles, especially DR and DQ, made assigning TCR associations to individual alleles difficult. Cytomegalovirus status was reported to be diagnosed by the classifier with high specificity and sensitivity in both the original and validation cohorts. Across donors, most TCR sequences were observed very rarely, whereas some public TCRs were present in many individuals. For the cohort, immune exposure information was limited to CMV serostatus. This cohort had only TCR beta chains sequenced, and the lack of alpha or paired-chain data limited which features could be detected. Some IMGT-functional V segments, including TRBV6-2 and TRBV6-3, could not be told apart with the 87-base-pair reads, so those segments were excluded. In a later analysis, HLA-associated TCR beta chains were found to be more clonally expanded and to have lower generation probabilities than equally common non-associated chains. Because HLA typing was unavailable for some donors at each locus, only the typed subset was used in association tests. In a later analysis, TCR association rates were found to vary across HLA loci, with the most associated TCRs seen for DRB1 alleles and the fewest for HLA-C alleles. Because counts were too low, about 17 rarely observed V segments, including chromosome 9 orphons, were excluded from the earlier analysis of 587 of the donors. Roughly uniform sequencing depth across donors was assumed in presence/absence analyses, although this assumption may not hold. A later genetic analysis reported fewer N-insertions in productive TCRs among donors in an Asian-associated ancestry cluster than the roughly 640-donor mean. According to the authors, the approach could potentially be generalized to other disease states and immunological phenotypes. A total of about 150 TCR beta chains were listed by the study as associated with cytomegalovirus. A further reported finding was that TCR beta sequences accurately predicted the HLA-A and HLA-B alleles for most subjects in the first cohort. In an earlier analysis of roughly 560 of the donors, most TCR beta V segments were observed in productive rearrangements about 87% or about 30% of the time, broadly matching IMGT annotations. Linkage disequilibrium might explain the correlated functional status among segregating V segments, but an unknown experimental factor could not be excluded. A later genetic analysis associated a missense DCLRE1C variant with V-gene and J-gene trimming of TCR beta chains, and an independent cohort replicated the association. A group of highly shared sequence variants was considered likely to be a technical artifact of the sequencing pipeline. Specific HLA alleles were associated with some 15,000 TCR beta sequences at a false discovery rate of 0.05 in a later analysis.

The cohort consisted of 666 healthy bone marrow donors. All cohort members were sampled while nominally healthy, although unrecorded immune exposures were likely present. The donor tested CMV seropositive and was one of the 289 seropositive cohort members. A peripheral blood sample was provided by each donor, and peripheral blood mononuclear cells were used for TCR beta sequencing. Genomic DNA was extracted from the blood cell samples with the Qiagen DNeasy Blood Extraction Kit. The rearranged segments are TRBV6-5 and TRBJ1-1, with the D gene not clear enough to name. Sequencing used PBMCs. The receptor was isolated from a man aged 25 to 45 in good health and CMV-seropositive. CDR3 reads: CASSYSWQVNTEAFF. The bases read TGTGCCAGCAGTTACTCGTGGCAGGTGAACACTGAAGCTTTCTTT.